This T cell receptor beta chain was observed in a study of T cell repertoires in cytomegalovirus infection. Study-wide background: Use of recently identified HLA-C-restricted and well-studied HLA-B-restricted CMV epitopes was part of the study.

Broader study findings: Clonotypes of TCR beta that were HLA-C-restricted and CMV-specific dominated the ex vivo response. The study identified carriers of CMV plus the relevant HLA from cumulative public TCR beta family frequency.

Germline V lookup: CDR1 MNHEY, CDR2 SVGEGT. V lost 5 bases to trimming and J lost 5 bases; unmatched junction nucleotides: 7. This CDR3 has 15 amino acids. This clonotype has only a few counts. Its antigen is still unknown. TCRdb used MiXCR to reprocess the reads, holding one entry per CDR3 protein. The sample contains approximately 270,000 distinct CDR3 sequences, under 25% of which appear only once. The source of this sequence is a human donor in good health (CMV status not recorded). Some clones in this sample may be carry-over from other donors' samples. Sequencing was performed on cultured PBMCs, taken from culture after CMV antigen stimulation. This chain joins TRBV6-2 or TRBV6-3 and TRBJ2-1; TRBD2 matches at 9 bases. The CDR3 coding sequence is TGTGCCAGCAGTCGTTTAGCGGGAGTGAACAATGAGCAGTTCTTC. The encoded protein is CASSRLAGVNNEQFF.